This T cell receptor beta chain was found in a study of blood T cell repertoires in COVID-19. Germline assignment: CDR1 SGHVS and CDR2 FQNEAQ. This CDR3 region has 15 residues. J lost 5 bases, V lost 3 bases, and 7 bases had no gene match. Under the authors' procedure: Nucleated cell number was recorded as an estimate derived from reference gene primer amplification. The protocol was immunoSEQ multiplex PCR, while the TCRdb copy is restricted to in-frame clones and leaves out a portion. That table supplies the V and J calls and clone size; D and trimming were determined from the DNA. The table includes about 140,000 clones, more than 75% detected once.

The sample taken for sequencing was peripheral blood. This clonotype was obtained from a woman of 80 years or more with acute or convalescent COVID-19. The V call is TRBV7-8, the J call TRBJ2-3; 8 bases align to TRBD1. The CDR3 DNA sequence: TGTGCCAGCAGCTTGGACAGGGTAGGAGGAGATACGCAGTATTTT. Translating gives CASSLDRVGGDTQYF. The full variable domain, completed using reference TRBV7-8 and TRBJ2-3, is GAGVSQSPRYKVAKRGQDVALRCDPISGHVSLFWYQQALGQGPEFLTYFQNEAQLDKSGLPSDRFFAERPEGSVSTLKIQRTQQEDSAVYLCASSLDRVGGDTQYFGPGTRLTVL.